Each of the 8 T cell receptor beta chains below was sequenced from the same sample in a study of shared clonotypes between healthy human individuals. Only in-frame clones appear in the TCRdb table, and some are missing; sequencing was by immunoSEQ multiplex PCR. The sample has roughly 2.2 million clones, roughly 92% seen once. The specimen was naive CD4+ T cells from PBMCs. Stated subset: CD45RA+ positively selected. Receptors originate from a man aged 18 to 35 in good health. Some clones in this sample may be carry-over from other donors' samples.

The chain's CDR3 is CASSLRAPFYEQYF. The CDR3 region has the DNA TGTGCCAGCAGTCTTAGGGCGCCCTTCTACGAGCAGTACTTC. V is TRBV27 and J is TRBJ2-7; D unresolved. V was shortened by 5 bases and J by 3 bases, with 14 bases between the two germline ends. This CDR3 has 14 amino acids. CDR1 is MNHEY and CDR2 is SMNVEV in the germline V gene (reference sequence).

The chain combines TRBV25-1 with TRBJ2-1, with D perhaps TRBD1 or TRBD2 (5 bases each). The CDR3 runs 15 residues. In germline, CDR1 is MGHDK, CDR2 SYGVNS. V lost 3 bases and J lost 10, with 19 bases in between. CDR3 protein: CASSDWGKTRMEQFF. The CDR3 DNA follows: TGTGCCAGCAGTGATTGGGGGAAGACACGTATGGAGCAGTTCTTC.

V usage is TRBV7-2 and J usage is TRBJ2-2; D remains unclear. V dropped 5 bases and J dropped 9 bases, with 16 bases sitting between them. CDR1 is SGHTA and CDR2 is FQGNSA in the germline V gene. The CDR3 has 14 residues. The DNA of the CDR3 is TGTGCCAGCAGCCCTCGGGCCCTTGGAAGGGAGCTGTTTTTT. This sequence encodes CASSPRALGRELFF.

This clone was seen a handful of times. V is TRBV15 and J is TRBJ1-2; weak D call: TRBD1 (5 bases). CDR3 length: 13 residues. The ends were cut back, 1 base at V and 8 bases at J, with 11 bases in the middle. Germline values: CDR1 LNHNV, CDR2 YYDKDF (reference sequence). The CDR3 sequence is CATSRGTTGGYTF. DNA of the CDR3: TGTGCCACCAGCAGAGGTACAACAGGAGGCTACACCTTC.

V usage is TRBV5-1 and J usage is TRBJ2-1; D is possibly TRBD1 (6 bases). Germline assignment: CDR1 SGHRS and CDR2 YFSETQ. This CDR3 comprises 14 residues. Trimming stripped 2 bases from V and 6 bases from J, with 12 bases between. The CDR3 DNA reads TGCGCCAGCAGCTTCTTGAAAGGGGGCAATGAGCAGTTCTTC. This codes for CASSFLKGGNEQFF.

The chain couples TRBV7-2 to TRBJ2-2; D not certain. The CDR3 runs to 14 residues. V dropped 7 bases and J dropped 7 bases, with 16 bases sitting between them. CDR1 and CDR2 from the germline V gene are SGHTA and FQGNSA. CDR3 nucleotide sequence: TGTGCCAGCATGGAGTTTATAGCACTCGGGGAGCTGTTTTTT. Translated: CASMEFIALGELFF.

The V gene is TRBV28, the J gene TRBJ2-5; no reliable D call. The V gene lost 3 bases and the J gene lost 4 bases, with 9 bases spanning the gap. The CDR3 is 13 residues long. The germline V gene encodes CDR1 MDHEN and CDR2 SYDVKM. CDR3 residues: CASSLQWGETQYF. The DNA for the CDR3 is TGTGCCAGCAGTTTGCAGTGGGGAGAGACCCAGTACTTC.

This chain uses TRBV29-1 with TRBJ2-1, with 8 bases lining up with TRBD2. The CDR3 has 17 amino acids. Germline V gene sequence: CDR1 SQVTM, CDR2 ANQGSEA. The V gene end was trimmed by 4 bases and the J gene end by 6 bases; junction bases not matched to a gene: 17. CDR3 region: CSVVPLEYSGSGNEQFF. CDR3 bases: TGCAGCGTTGTCCCTTTGGAGTACAGCGGGAGCGGCAATGAGCAGTTCTTC.